The text below deals with one T cell receptor beta chain. Its specificity is unknown. Libraries were prepared by immunoSEQ multiplex PCR; TCRdb keeps only in-frame clonotypes and omits some of them. The table lists approximately 480,000 clones, over 75% of them singletons. This sample is drawn from a study of shared clonotypes between healthy human individuals. Across the whole study: Participating donors consisted of a couple of women and a few men aged 18 to 49. General study results and limits: Sampling involved blood alone; tissue repertoires likely differ. It was expected that sequencing depth would affect clonotype sharing among donors.

Germline CDR1 reads SGHRS; CDR2 reads YFSETQ. The V gene end was trimmed by 0 bases and the J gene end by 1 base; junction bases not matched to a gene: 2. The CDR3 consists of 16 residues. The sequence was collected from a woman aged 40 to 50 in good health. Some clones in this sample may be carry-over from other donors' samples. V usage is TRBV5-1 and J usage is TRBJ2-5, with TRBD2 identical over 11 bases. Material for sequencing was PBMCs. The CDR3 here is CASSLALAGGQETQYF. The DNA for the CDR3 is TGCGCCAGCAGCTTGGCTCTAGCGGGAGGCCAAGAGACCCAGTACTTC. The full variable domain, completed using reference TRBV5-1 and TRBJ2-5, is KAGVTQTPRYLIKTRGQQVTLSCSPISGHRSVSWYQQTPGQGLQFLFEYFSETQRNKGNFPGRFSGRQFSNSRSEMNVSTLELGDSALYLCASSLALAGGQETQYFGPGTRLLVL.